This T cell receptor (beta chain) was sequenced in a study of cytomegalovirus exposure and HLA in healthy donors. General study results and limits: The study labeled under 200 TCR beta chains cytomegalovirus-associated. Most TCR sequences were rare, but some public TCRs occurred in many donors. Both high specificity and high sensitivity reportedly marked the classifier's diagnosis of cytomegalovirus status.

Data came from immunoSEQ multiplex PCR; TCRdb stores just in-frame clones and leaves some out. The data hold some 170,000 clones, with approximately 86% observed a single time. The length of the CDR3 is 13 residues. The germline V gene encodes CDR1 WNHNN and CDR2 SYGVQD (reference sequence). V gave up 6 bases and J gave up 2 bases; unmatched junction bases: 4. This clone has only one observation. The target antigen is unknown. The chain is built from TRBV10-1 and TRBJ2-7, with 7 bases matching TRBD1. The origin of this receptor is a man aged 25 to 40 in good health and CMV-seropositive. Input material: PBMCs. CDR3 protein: CASRGTDPYEQYF. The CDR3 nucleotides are TGCGCCAGCAGGGGGACAGATCCCTACGAGCAGTACTTC.